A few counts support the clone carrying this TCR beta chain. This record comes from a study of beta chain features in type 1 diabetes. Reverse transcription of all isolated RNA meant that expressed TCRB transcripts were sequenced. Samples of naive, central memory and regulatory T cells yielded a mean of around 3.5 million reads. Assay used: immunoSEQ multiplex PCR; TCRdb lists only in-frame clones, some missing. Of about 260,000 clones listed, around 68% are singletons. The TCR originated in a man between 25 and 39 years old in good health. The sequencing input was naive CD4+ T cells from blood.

The DNA for the CDR3 is TGCAGCGTTGAAAAAGGCTATGGAGCTTTCTTT. Amino acid sequence: CSVEKGYGAFF. The gene calls are TRBV29-1 and TRBJ1-1, with D unresolved. The CDR3 has 11 amino acids. Trimming removed 2 bases from V and 10 bases from J, with 11 bases in between. Germline assignment: CDR1 SQVTM and CDR2 ANQGSEA.